Listed here are 8 T cell receptor beta chains from one sample, sequenced in a study of blood T cells in healthy people across ages. With a J-beta primer mix and a sample-barcoded 5' primer, a second PCR ran about 6 to 11 cycles. TCRdb analysed the 5' RACE reads with MiXCR anew, one entry per CDR3 protein. The sample records some 1,500,000 distinct CDR3 sequences, about 42% being singletons. Sequenced: blood. The source of these receptors is a woman under 30 in good health.

J is TRBJ2-5 and V is TRBV20-1, with a possible D match to TRBD2 (6 bases). The CDR3 runs to 17 residues. CDR1 DFQATT and CDR2 SNEGSKA come from the germline V gene (reference sequence). V dropped 0 bases and J dropped 11 bases, with 28 bases sitting between them. This CDR3 is CSARDLEGDLSYNEQYF. The CDR3 region has the DNA TGCAGTGCTAGAGATCTGGAGGGAGACCTCTCCTACAATGAGCAGTACTTC.

Concerning this clonotype itself: At one end the junction does not follow the germline gene, possibly because of a read error. The chain carries TRBV7-2 and TRBJ1-2; D may be TRBD1 (5 bases). This CDR3 has 14 residues. The V gene's germline CDR1 is SGHTA and CDR2 FQGNSA. The CDR3 sequence: CASSLAGVNYSYTF. The CDR3 nucleotides read TGTGCCAGCAGCTTAGCAGGGGTTAACTATAGCTACACCTTC.

The chain links TRBV5-1 to TRBJ2-1; TRBD1 aligns across 9 bases. The germline gives CDR1 SGHRS, CDR2 YFSETQ. The CDR3 is 15 residues long. V shed 4 bases and J 5 bases; nucleotides not matched to a gene: 7. The CDR3 here is CASSLDRGINNEQFF. The DNA of the CDR3 is TGCGCCAGCAGCCTAGACAGGGGGATCAACAATGAGCAGTTCTTC.

This rearrangement joins TRBV14 to TRBJ1-5; D unclear. V lost 8 bases, J lost 0 bases, and 14 bases lay in between. From germline, CDR1 is SGHDN and CDR2 FVKESK. The CDR3 has 15 amino acids. CDR3 sequence reads: CASLAGRNSNQPQHF. CDR3 DNA: TGTGCCAGCCTGGCAGGACGGAATAGCAATCAGCCCCAGCATTTT.

This clonotype was seen more than once but under ten times. The rearrangement links TRBV6-5 to TRBJ2-7; D ambiguous. This CDR3 is built from 14 residues. Per the germline V gene, CDR1 is MNHEY and CDR2 is SVGAGI. V was trimmed by 0 bases and J by 2 bases, leaving 8 bases between them. The chain's CDR3 is CASSYSYRTYEQYF. In DNA form, the CDR3 reads TGTGCCAGCAGTTACTCGTATAGGACCTACGAGCAGTACTTC.

The count of this clonotype is one. Germline is not matched at one junction end, which may reflect a read error. V usage is TRBV7-6 and J usage is TRBJ2-7, with D maybe TRBD2 (6 bases). Germline V gene sequence: CDR1 SGHVS, CDR2 FNYEAQ. The CDR3 is made up of 13 amino acids. In DNA form, the CDR3 reads TGTGCCAGCAACTTAGAGACTAGGGGCGAGCAGTACTTC. Translating it yields CASNLETRGEQYF.

This clonotype occurred a few times. This rearrangement joins TRBV29-1 to TRBJ2-3; D is uncertain. Trimming cost V 7 bases and J 2 bases, with 7 bases left between them. The germline V gene encodes CDR1 SQVTM and CDR2 ANQGSEA. The CDR3 has 11 residues. The CDR3 here is CSGFFTDTQYF. In DNA form, the CDR3 reads TGCAGCGGTTTCTTCACAGATACGCAGTATTTT.

This clonotype was counted between two and nine times. This chain's CDR3 is CSARPPGPYYGYTF. CDR3 DNA sequence: TGCAGTGCTAGACCCCCTGGGCCGTACTATGGCTACACCTTC. J is TRBJ1-2 and V is TRBV20-1; D not resolved. V lost 2 bases and J lost 3, with 13 bases in between. Germline values: CDR1 DFQATT, CDR2 SNEGSKA (reference sequence). This CDR3 region has 14 residues.